The T cell receptor (beta chain) under discussion was sequenced for a study of T-cell memory formation after mild COVID-19. The wider study: Most TCR clusters belonged to a single donor. Study-wide results and limits: CD4+ contracting clones were mainly CM and EM; CD8+ ones, EMRA.

This clonotype was seen more than once but under ten times. Its specificity is unknown. TCR alpha and TCR beta cDNA libraries carrying sample barcodes and UMIs came from 5'RACE with constant-segment primers. TCRdb reprocessed the 5' RACE reads with MiXCR, giving one entry per CDR3 protein. In the table there are some 350,000 distinct CDR3 sequences, 15% to 20% of which are singletons. Deletions cut 0 bases from V and 7 bases from J, with 13 bases between. The germline gives CDR1 SGHDN, CDR2 FVKESK. The length of the CDR3 is 14 residues. Material: PBMCs or a T cell subset sorted from them (not recorded which). This sequence originates from a man aged 18 to 30 who had mild COVID-19 (a few samples of this study predate the infection). Cell type and time point are not known. The rearrangement links TRBV14 to TRBJ2-7; weak D call: TRBD1 (6 bases). Here the CDR3 reads CASSQEDRWGEQYF. CDR3 DNA: TGTGCCAGCAGCCAAGAGGACAGATGGGGGGAGCAGTACTTC.